The 25 T cell receptor beta chains listed next were all sequenced from one sample in a study of T cells after yellow fever vaccination. Each CDR3 protein gets one entry after TCRdb re-called the 5' RACE reads with MiXCR. This repertoire shows more than 350,000 distinct CDR3 sequences, approximately 10% found once; its top ten account for less than 20%. Sequenced here: PBMCs, sampled on the day of the first yellow fever vaccination. These receptors were obtained from a man aged 18-30 years who received the YFV17D yellow fever vaccine.

The V and J genes are TRBV20-1 and TRBJ1-5; 8 nucleotides line up with TRBD1. This CDR3 region has 14 residues. CDR1 DFQATT and CDR2 SNEGSKA come from the germline V gene (reference sequence). The junction had 6 bases not matched to a gene; V was cut back by 1 base and J by 7 bases. The DNA for the CDR3 is TGCAGTGCTAGAGTTGGACAGGGCTTACAGCCCCAGCATTTT. Translating gives CSARVGQGLQPQHF.

This chain links TRBV28 with TRBJ2-5; D perhaps matches TRBD1 (5 bases). CDR1 and CDR2 from the germline V gene are MDHEN and SYDVKM. Trimming took 3 bases from V and 1 from J, leaving 6 bases between them. This CDR3 has 13 amino acids. The CDR3 sequence: CASSFRAQETQYF. CDR3 sequence (DNA): TGTGCCAGCAGTTTCAGGGCCCAAGAGACCCAGTACTTC.

The gene calls are TRBV18 and TRBJ1-1; D unresolved. The CDR3 is 12 amino acids. The V gene's germline CDR1 is KGHSH and CDR2 LQKENI. Trimming removed 6 bases at V and 3 bases at J, with 8 bases between. The CDR3 DNA is TGTGCCAGCTCCTACAGTTACACTGAAGCTTTCTTT. Translated: CASSYSYTEAFF.

This chain joins TRBV19 and TRBJ2-3, with TRBD2 identical over 9 bases. V lost 3 bases, J lost 4 bases, and 5 bases stayed unmatched. The V gene's germline CDR1 is LNHDA and CDR2 SQIVND (reference sequence). This CDR3 contains 15 residues. The DNA of the CDR3 is TGTGCCAGTAGTATCTTGGCGGGGGGGGCAGATACGCAGTATTTT. Translated, it gives CASSILAGGADTQYF.

This chain connects TRBV20-1 to TRBJ1-1; D is possibly TRBD1 (5 bases). The CDR3 consists of 13 residues. V shed 2 bases and J shed 4 bases, with 11 bases lying between them. Germline V gene data show CDR1 as DFQATT and CDR2 as SNEGSKA (reference sequence). This CDR3 reads CSARRQGGTEAFF. CDR3 bases: TGCAGTGCTAGACGTCAGGGAGGCACTGAAGCTTTCTTT.

V is TRBV3-1 and J is TRBJ2-7; 8 positions agree with TRBD1. V trimming: 1 base; J trimming: 5 bases; junction bases outside the gene matches: 7. Germline V gene lookup returns CDR1 LGHDT and CDR2 YNNKEL (reference sequence). This CDR3 has 15 amino acids. CDR3: CASSQGTGYFDEQYF. Written as DNA, the CDR3 is TGTGCCAGCAGCCAAGGGACAGGGTATTTTGACGAGCAGTACTTC.

This clonotype was observed a few times. This chain connects TRBV27 to TRBJ2-3; D unresolved. CDR1 and CDR2 from the germline V gene are MNHEY and SMNVEV (reference sequence). The CDR3 is 13 amino acids. Deletions cut 2 bases from V and 2 bases from J, with 5 bases between. CDR3 amino acids: CASSLLLTDTQYF. DNA of the CDR3: TGTGCCAGCAGTTTACTCCTCACAGATACGCAGTATTTT.

The chain links TRBV20-1 to TRBJ2-1; D unresolved. V was clipped by 3 bases and J by 2 bases, with 8 bases between them. The CDR3 consists of 13 residues. Germline V gene data show CDR1 as DFQATT and CDR2 as SNEGSKA (reference sequence). CDR3 loop: CSASWQTYNEQFF. Here the CDR3 DNA reads TGCAGTGCTAGCTGGCAGACCTACAATGAGCAGTTCTTC.

This clonotype was counted a few times. The chain joins TRBV7-9 to TRBJ1-4; D is unresolved. This CDR3 has 14 residues. Germline V CDR1 and CDR2: SEHNR, FQNEAQ (reference sequence). Trimming stripped 3 bases from V and 7 bases from J, with 12 bases between. CDR3: CASSFPSEPEKLFF. The CDR3 bases are TGTGCCAGCAGCTTTCCCAGTGAACCTGAAAAACTGTTTTTT.

This clonotype came up a few times. This chain uses TRBV3-1 with TRBJ1-5; a weak D match, TRBD1 (6 bases). Germline V gives CDR1 LGHDT, CDR2 YNNKEL (reference sequence). The CDR3 runs 15 residues. Trimming stripped 4 bases from V and 6 bases from J, with 16 bases between. DNA of the CDR3: TGTGCCAGCAGCCTCGGGGGCAGATCGGCTCAGCCCCAGCATTTT. Its protein product is CASSLGGRSAQPQHF. The entire variable domain, with the rest obtained from reference TRBV3-1 and TRBJ1-5, is as follows: DTAVSQTPKYLVTQMGNDKSIKCEQNLGHDTMYWYKQDSKKFLKIMFSYNNKELIINETVPNRFSPKSPDKAHLNLHINSLELGDSAVYFCASSLGGRSAQPQHFGDGTRLSIL.

CDR3 coding DNA: TGTGCCAGCAGCCCCAGACAGGGGAGAATCGAGCAGTACTTC. Protein: CASSPRQGRIEQYF. This sequence joins TRBV7-9 and TRBJ2-7; TRBD1 matches 8 bases. The CDR3 is 14 residues long. V dropped 5 bases and J dropped 6; count of bases not matched to a gene: 9. CDR1 and CDR2 (germline): SEHNR, FQNEAQ (reference sequence).

This clonotype was seen a few times. The V call is TRBV6-2 or TRBV6-3, the J call TRBJ1-1; D uncertain. V shed 3 bases and J shed 4 bases, with 15 bases lying between them. CDR1 is MNHEY, CDR2 SVGEGT, per germline. The CDR3 runs 15 residues. CDR3 coding DNA: TGTGCCAGCAGTTATTGGGAGGGAGGACGCACTGAAGCTTTCTTT. Its translation is CASSYWEGGRTEAFF.

This clonotype was detected only a few times. This chain connects TRBV10-1 to TRBJ2-2; D ambiguous. Germline CDR1 is WNHNN and CDR2 is SYGVQD (reference sequence). Trimming pared 3 bases from V and 6 bases from J, leaving 8 bases between. The CDR3 is 13 amino acids. CDR3 in amino acids: CASSDEAAGELFF. CDR3 DNA sequence: TGCGCCAGCAGTGACGAGGCGGCCGGGGAGCTGTTTTTT.

This chain joins TRBV28 and TRBJ2-1; 10 nucleotides align to TRBD2. The CDR3 runs 16 residues. The V segment lost 7 bases and the J segment 2 bases; nucleotides outside the gene matches: 8. Looked up from germline, CDR1 is MDHEN and CDR2 is SYDVKM. This CDR3 is CASTLLAGSTYNEQFF. The CDR3 DNA is TGTGCCAGCACTCTACTAGCGGGGAGTACCTACAATGAGCAGTTCTTC.

This clonotype was detected a few times. The chain links TRBV6-5 to TRBJ2-7; 9 bases align to TRBD1. This CDR3 has 13 amino acids. In germline, CDR1 is MNHEY, CDR2 SVGAGI. V lost 7 bases and J lost 4; bases outside the gene matches: 5. The CDR3 here is CASTLGQGYEQYV. CDR3 bases: TGTGCCAGCACTTTGGGACAGGGATACGAGCAGTACGTC.

This clonotype was recorded a few times. The V and J genes are TRBV7-2 and TRBJ2-5; TRBD2 matches at 9 bases. V shed 1 base and J 1 base; nucleotides not matched to a gene: 4. Germline loops: CDR1 SGHTA, CDR2 FQGNSA. The CDR3 is made up of 16 amino acids. CDR3 in amino acids: CASSLVGSGGQETQYF. CDR3 bases: TGTGCCAGCAGCTTAGTTGGTAGCGGGGGCCAAGAGACCCAGTACTTC.

V gene TRBV7-9 combines with J gene TRBJ2-2, with 8 positions matching TRBD1. CDR1 SEHNR and CDR2 FQNEAQ come from the germline V gene (reference sequence). The ends lost 3 bases at V and 8 bases at J; junction bases unmatched: 8. The CDR3 is made up of 15 amino acids. The CDR3 is CASSFGTGPPGELFF. CDR3 in DNA: TGTGCCAGCAGCTTCGGGACAGGCCCCCCTGGGGAGCTGTTTTTT.

The V and J genes are TRBV20-1 and TRBJ1-4; D unclear. This CDR3 comprises 13 residues. V was shortened by 5 bases and J by 8 bases, with 15 bases between the two germline ends. Germline assignment: CDR1 DFQATT and CDR2 SNEGSKA (reference sequence). The DNA of the CDR3 is TGCAGTGCTCCCGCGGACGGCGGGGAAAAACTGTTTTTT. Translating gives CSAPADGGEKLFF.

This clonotype was found a few times. The gene calls are TRBV7-8 and TRBJ2-2, with D possibly matching TRBD2 (7 bases). Germline V gene sequence: CDR1 SGHVS, CDR2 FQNEAQ. V lost 7 bases to trimming and J lost 7 bases, with 22 bases between them. This CDR3 spans 16 amino acids. The DNA of the CDR3 is TGTGCCAGCACCACGAGTAGGGGGGGATGGCACGGGGAGCTGTTTTTT. Amino acids: CASTTSRGGWHGELFF. The whole variable domain, filled in from reference TRBV7-8 and TRBJ2-2, reads GAGVSQSPRYKVAKRGQDVALRCDPISGHVSLFWYQQALGQGPEFLTYFQNEAQLDKSGLPSDRFFAERPEGSVSTLKIQRTQQEDSAVYLCASTTSRGGWHGELFFGEGSRLTVL.

This clonotype came up many times. The V and J genes are TRBV29-1 and TRBJ2-1; no firm D call. The CDR3 loop spans 14 amino acids. Germline lookup yields CDR1 SQVTM and CDR2 ANQGSEA. V lost 4 bases and J 0 bases, leaving 10 bases between the germline ends. The CDR3 region is CSVGGANSYNEQFF. The DNA for the CDR3 is TGCAGCGTTGGGGGTGCCAACTCCTACAATGAGCAGTTCTTC.

This clonotype was detected only a few times. This chain joins TRBV12-3 or TRBV12-4 and TRBJ2-5, with a weak D call TRBD2 (5 bases). The CDR3 extends over 13 amino acids. V shed 7 bases and J shed 1 base, with 10 bases lying between them. The chain's CDR3 is CASIRTPQETQYF. In DNA, the CDR3 is TGTGCCAGCATTCGGACTCCCCAAGAGACCCAGTACTTC.

The CDR3 DNA reads as TGCGCCAGCAGCCTCGAGGCAGGGCTCGAAAAACTGTTTTTT. Residues: CASSLEAGLEKLFF. The chain couples TRBV5-1 to TRBJ1-4; a weak D match, TRBD1 (5 bases). CDR1 SGHRS and CDR2 YFSETQ come from the germline V gene. V was pared by 4 bases and J by 8 bases, with 15 bases between. CDR3 length: 14 residues.

The chain carries TRBV20-1 and TRBJ2-2; 8 nucleotides match TRBD1. Germline V gives CDR1 DFQATT, CDR2 SNEGSKA (reference sequence). This CDR3 is 16 amino acids long. J gave up 3 bases and V 0 bases, and 6 bases lay outside the gene matches. In DNA, the CDR3 is TGCAGTGCTAGAGATATCGGGACAGGCGACACCGGGGAGCTGTTTTTT. This encodes CSARDIGTGDTGELFF.

The chain carries TRBV5-4 and TRBJ1-1; 9 bases fit TRBD1. The CDR3 length is 15 residues. V lost 0 bases, J lost 5 bases, and 5 bases stayed unmatched. The V gene's germline CDR1 is SGHNT and CDR2 YYREEE (reference sequence). CDR3 sequence (DNA): TGTGCCAGCAGCTTGGCACAGGGGGCAGTTACTGAAGCTTTCTTT. This codes for CASSLAQGAVTEAFF.

This clonotype was observed a few times. The rearrangement links TRBV12-3 or TRBV12-4 to TRBJ2-1; TRBD2 agrees at 11 bases. The length of the CDR3 is 19 residues. Trimming removed 1 base from V and 4 bases from J; junction bases left unmatched: 12. CDR3 residues: CASSLVGLAGGPLYNEQFF. In nucleotides, the CDR3 is TGTGCCAGCAGTTTAGTCGGTCTAGCGGGGGGTCCGCTATACAATGAGCAGTTCTTC.